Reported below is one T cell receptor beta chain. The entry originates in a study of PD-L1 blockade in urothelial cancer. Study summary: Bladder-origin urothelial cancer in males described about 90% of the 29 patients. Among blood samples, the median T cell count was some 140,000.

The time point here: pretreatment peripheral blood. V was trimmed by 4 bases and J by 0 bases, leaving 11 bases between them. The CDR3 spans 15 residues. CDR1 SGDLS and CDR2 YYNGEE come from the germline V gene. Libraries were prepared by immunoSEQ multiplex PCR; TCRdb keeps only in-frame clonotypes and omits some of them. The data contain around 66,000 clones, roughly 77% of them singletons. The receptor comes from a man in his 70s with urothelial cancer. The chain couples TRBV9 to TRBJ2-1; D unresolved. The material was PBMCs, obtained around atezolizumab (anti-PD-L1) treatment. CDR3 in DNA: TGTGCCAGCAGCCCAGAGGCCGGCTCCTACAATGAGCAGTTCTTC. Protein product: CASSPEAGSYNEQFF.